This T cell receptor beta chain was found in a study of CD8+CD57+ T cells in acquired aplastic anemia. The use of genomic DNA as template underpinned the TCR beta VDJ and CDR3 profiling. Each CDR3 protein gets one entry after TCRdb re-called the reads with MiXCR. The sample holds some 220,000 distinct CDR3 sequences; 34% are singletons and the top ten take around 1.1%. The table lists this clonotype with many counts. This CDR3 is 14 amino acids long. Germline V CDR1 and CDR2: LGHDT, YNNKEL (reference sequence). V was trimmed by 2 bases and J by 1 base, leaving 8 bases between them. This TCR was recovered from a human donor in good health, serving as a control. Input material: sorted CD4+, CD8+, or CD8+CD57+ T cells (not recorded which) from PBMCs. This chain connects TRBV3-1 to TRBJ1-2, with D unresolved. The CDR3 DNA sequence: TGTGCCAGCAGCCAACAGCTCCTTAACTATGGCTACACCTTC. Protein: CASSQQLLNYGYTF.